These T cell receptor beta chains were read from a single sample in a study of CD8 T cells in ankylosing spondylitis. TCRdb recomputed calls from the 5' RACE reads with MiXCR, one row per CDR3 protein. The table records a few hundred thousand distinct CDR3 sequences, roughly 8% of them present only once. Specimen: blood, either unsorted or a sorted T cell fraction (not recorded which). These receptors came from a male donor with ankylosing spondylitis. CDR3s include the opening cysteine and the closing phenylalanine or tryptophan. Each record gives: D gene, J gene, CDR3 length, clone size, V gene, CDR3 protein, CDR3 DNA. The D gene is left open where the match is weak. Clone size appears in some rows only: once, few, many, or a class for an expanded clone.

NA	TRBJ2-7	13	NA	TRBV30	CAWSVQSFDEQYF	TGTGCCTGGAGTGTTCAGAGTTTCGACGAGCAGTACTTC
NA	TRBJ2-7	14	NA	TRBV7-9	CASSHGGGPYEQYF	TGTGCCAGCAGCCACGGTGGGGGCCCCTACGAGCAGTACTTC
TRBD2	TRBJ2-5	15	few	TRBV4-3	CASSQVPSGEETQYF	TGCGCCAGCAGCCAAGTGCCAAGCGGGGAAGAGACCCAGTACTTC
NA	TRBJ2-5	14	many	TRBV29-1	CSGGGTLNQETQYF	TGCAGCGGAGGTGGGACTCTTAACCAAGAGACCCAGTACTTC
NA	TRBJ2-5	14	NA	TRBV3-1	CASSQMRVEETQYF	TGTGCCAGCAGCCAAATGAGGGTGGAAGAGACCCAGTACTTC
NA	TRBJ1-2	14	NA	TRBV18	CASSPDTRGYGYTF	TGTGCCAGCTCACCGGACACCCGGGGCTATGGCTACACCTTC
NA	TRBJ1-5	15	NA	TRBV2	CASSEDGQSNQPQHF	TGTGCCAGCAGTGAAGACGGACAAAGCAATCAGCCCCAGCATTTT
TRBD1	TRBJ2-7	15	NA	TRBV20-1	CSARSGQGNPYEQYF	TGCAGTGCTAGATCGGGACAGGGGAATCCCTACGAGCAGTACTTC
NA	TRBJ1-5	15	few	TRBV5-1	CASSLDLSTDQPQHF	TGCGCCAGCAGCTTGGATTTAAGCACCGATCAGCCCCAGCATTTT
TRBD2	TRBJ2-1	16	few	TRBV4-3	CASSHLPGRGYNEQFF	TGCGCCAGCAGCCACTTGCCGGGGAGGGGCTACAATGAGCAGTTCTTC
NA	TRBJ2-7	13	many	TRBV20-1	CSARETQGGEQYF	TGCAGTGCTAGAGAAACACAGGGCGGCGAGCAGTACTTC
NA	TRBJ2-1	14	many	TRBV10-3	CAIRHSEGFDEQFF	TGTGCCATCAGGCATAGCGAGGGATTCGATGAGCAGTTCTTC
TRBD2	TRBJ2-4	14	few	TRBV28	CASIGGGSKNIQYF	TGTGCCAGCATCGGGGGAGGGTCCAAAAACATTCAGTACTTC
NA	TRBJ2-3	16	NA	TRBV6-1	CASSPGLGRGTDTQYF	TGTGCCAGCAGTCCCGGACTGGGGCGGGGCACAGATACGCAGTATTTT
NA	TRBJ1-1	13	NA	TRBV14	CASSQRLAPAAFF	TGTGCCAGCAGCCAGCGTCTTGCCCCAGCGGCTTTCTTT
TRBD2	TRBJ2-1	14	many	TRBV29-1	CSVQRASGLDEQFF	TGCAGCGTCCAAAGGGCTAGCGGGCTGGATGAGCAGTTCTTC
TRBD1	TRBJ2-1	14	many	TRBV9	CASSAPRQGAILFF	TGTGCCAGCAGCGCTCCCCGACAGGGGGCGATTTTGTTCTTC
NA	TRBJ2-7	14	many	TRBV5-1	CASRSFRVFYEQYF	TGCGCCAGCAGATCCTTCCGGGTGTTCTACGAGCAGTACTTC
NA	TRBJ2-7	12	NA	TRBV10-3	CAISSDAYEQYF	TGTGCCATCAGTTCAGATGCCTACGAGCAGTACTTC
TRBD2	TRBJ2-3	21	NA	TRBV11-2	CASSLVSGARSTSGYTDTQYF	TGTGCCAGCAGCTTAGTATCAGGGGCAAGATCCACTAGCGGGTACACAGATACGCAGTATTTT
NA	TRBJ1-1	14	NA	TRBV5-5	CASSLYQGNTEAFF	TGTGCCAGCAGCTTGTATCAGGGGAACACTGAAGCTTTCTTT
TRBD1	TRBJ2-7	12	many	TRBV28	CASTYRGYEQYF	TGTGCCAGCACCTACAGGGGATACGAGCAGTACTTC
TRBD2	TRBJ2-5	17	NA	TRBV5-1	CASSLLSSGRPQETQYF	TGCGCCAGCAGCTTACTATCTAGCGGGAGGCCCCAAGAGACCCAGTACTTC
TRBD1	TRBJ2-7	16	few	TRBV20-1	CSARVFTGTESYEQYF	TGCAGTGCTAGAGTCTTTACCGGGACAGAGAGCTACGAGCAGTACTTC
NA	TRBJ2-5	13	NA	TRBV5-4	CASSLYPAETQYF	TGTGCCAGCAGCTTGTATCCGGCAGAGACCCAGTACTTC
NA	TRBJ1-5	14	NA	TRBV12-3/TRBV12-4	CASTQAGVRQPQHF	TGTGCCAGCACCCAAGCGGGGGTAAGGCAGCCCCAGCATTTT
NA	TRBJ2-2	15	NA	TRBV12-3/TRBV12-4	CASTSLAWGTGELFF	TGTGCCAGCACGAGTTTGGCGTGGGGCACCGGGGAGCTGTTTTTT
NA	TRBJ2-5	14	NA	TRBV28	CASRGAGRPETQYF	TGTGCCAGCAGGGGGGCAGGGCGGCCGGAGACCCAGTACTTC
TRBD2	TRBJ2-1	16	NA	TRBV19	CASSIEGTITVYEQFF	TGTGCCAGTAGTATAGAGGGGACTATAACGGTCTATGAGCAGTTCTTC
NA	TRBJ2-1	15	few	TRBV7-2	CASSLALGPYNEQFF	TGTGCCAGCAGCTTAGCGCTAGGACCCTACAATGAGCAGTTCTTC
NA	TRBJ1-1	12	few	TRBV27	CASSFPGAEAFF	TGTGCCAGCAGTTTCCCAGGGGCTGAAGCTTTCTTT
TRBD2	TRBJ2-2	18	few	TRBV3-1	CASSPRGLAGGGTGELFF	TGTGCCAGCAGCCCCCGGGGGCTAGCGGGAGGAGGCACCGGGGAGCTGTTTTTT
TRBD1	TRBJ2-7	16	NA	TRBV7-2	CASSLGTGSEGYEQYF	TGTGCCAGCAGCTTAGGGACAGGCTCTGAAGGATACGAGCAGTACTTC
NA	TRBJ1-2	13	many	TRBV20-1	CSARVETDYGYTF	TGCAGTGCTAGAGTGGAGACAGACTATGGCTACACCTTC
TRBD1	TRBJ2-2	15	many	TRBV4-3	CASSQGAGGFGELFF	TGCGCCAGCAGCCAAGGAGCAGGGGGCTTTGGGGAGCTGTTTTTT
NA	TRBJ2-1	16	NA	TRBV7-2	CASSSPSASSYNEQFF	TGTGCCAGCAGCTCCCCTAGCGCCAGCTCCTACAATGAGCAGTTCTTC